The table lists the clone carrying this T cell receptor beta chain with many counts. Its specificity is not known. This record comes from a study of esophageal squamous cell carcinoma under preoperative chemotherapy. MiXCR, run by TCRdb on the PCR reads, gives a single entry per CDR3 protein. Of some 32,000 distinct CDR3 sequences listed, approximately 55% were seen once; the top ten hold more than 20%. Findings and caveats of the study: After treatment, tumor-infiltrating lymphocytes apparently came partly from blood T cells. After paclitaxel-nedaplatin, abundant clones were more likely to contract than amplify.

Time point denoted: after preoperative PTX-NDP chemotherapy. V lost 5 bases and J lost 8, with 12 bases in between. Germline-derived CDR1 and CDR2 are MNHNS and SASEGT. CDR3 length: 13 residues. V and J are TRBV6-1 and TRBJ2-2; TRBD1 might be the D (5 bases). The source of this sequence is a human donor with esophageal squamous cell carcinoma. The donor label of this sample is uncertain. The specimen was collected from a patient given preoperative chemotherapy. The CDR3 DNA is TGTGCCAGCAGTACAGGAGCCAGAGGGGAGCTGTTTTTT. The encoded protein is CASSTGARGELFF.